The 20 T cell receptor beta chains below all came from one sample that was sequenced in a study of T cells in Graves' hyperthyroidism and ophthalmopathy. RNA transcripts yielded amplified TCR beta CDR3 regions. TCR CDR3 underwent first-round RT-PCR with the HTBI primer set. TCRdb ran MiXCR on the multiplex PCR reads and lists one entry per CDR3 protein. The table records some 800,000 distinct CDR3 sequences, 35% to 45% of them present only once. Sequencing was done on a sample of blood. All receptors come from a young man with Graves' hyperthyroidism.

The V and J genes are TRBV3-1 and TRBJ1-5; 7 bases agree with TRBD1. This CDR3 has 17 residues. Germline V gene sequence: CDR1 LGHDT, CDR2 YNNKEL (reference sequence). V lost 0 bases, J lost 4 bases, and 9 bases stayed unmatched. The CDR3 DNA is TGTGCCAGCAGCCAAGATCTCGCCGGGACAGTAAATCAGCCCCAGCATTTT. Residues: CASSQDLAGTVNQPQHF. Full variable domain (rest looked up from reference TRBV3-1 and TRBJ1-5): DTAVSQTPKYLVTQMGNDKSIKCEQNLGHDTMYWYKQDSKKFLKIMFSYNNKELIINETVPNRFSPKSPDKAHLNLHINSLELGDSAVYFCASSQDLAGTVNQPQHFGDGTRLSIL.

This clonotype was detected once. One junction end does not reproduce the germline sequence, and a read error may be involved. The rearrangement links TRBV7-2 to TRBJ2-7; D tentatively fits TRBD1 or TRBD2 (6 bases each). This CDR3 contains 17 residues. Germline CDR1 SGHTA, CDR2 FQGNSA. The CDR3: CASSHPPGGGSVYEQYF. In DNA form, the CDR3 reads TGCGCCAGCAGCCACCCCCCCGGGGGCGGGTCAGTCTACGAGCAGTACTTC.

This clonotype was counted ten times or more. This chain uses TRBV11-2 with TRBJ1-2; tentatively, D is TRBD1 (6 bases). The CDR3 runs 16 residues. Germline V gene lookup returns CDR1 SGHAT and CDR2 FQNNGV. Trimming shortened V by 7 bases and J by 4 bases, and 22 bases separated the two germline ends. The CDR3 spells CASTVRHGGIIYGYTF. CDR3 DNA: TGTGCCAGCACCGTCAGACACGGGGGCATTATCTATGGCTACACCTTC.

The J gene is TRBJ2-7, the V gene TRBV2; the D call may be TRBD1 or TRBD2 (6 bases each). The CDR3 length is 15 residues. From germline, CDR1 is SNHLY and CDR2 FYNNEI. Trimming took off 3 bases at V and 6 bases at J, with 18 bases between the two ends. The CDR3 sequence is CASSEVDRRRAEQYF. DNA of the CDR3: TGTGCCAGCAGTGAGGTAGACAGGAGGAGGGCCGAGCAGTACTTC.

Turning to this clonotype: A read error is possible here, since a much larger clone lies one base away. This chain joins TRBV10-3 and TRBJ1-1, with D possibly TRBD1 on 6 matching bases. Germline V lookup: CDR1 ENHRY, CDR2 SYGVKD. V lost 5 bases and J lost 6, with 16 bases in between. This CDR3 has 14 amino acids. CDR3 protein: CAISQDSEGPEAFF. DNA for the CDR3: TGTGCCATCAGTCAGGACAGTGAGGGCCCTGAAGCTTTCTTT.

The chain links TRBV7-2 to TRBJ2-7; TRBD2 aligns across 9 bases. The V and J ends lost 3 bases and 3 bases, in that order; junction bases with no gene match: 6. The CDR3 extends over 15 amino acids. Looked up from germline, CDR1 is SGHTA and CDR2 is FQGNSA. The CDR3 DNA is TGTGCCAGCAGCTTCGCGGGAGGGGGAGACTACGAGCAGTACTTC. Protein sequence: CASSFAGGGDYEQYF.

The chain is built from TRBV5-1 and TRBJ2-7, with TRBD1 identical over 7 bases. Germline V gives CDR1 SGHRS, CDR2 YFSETQ. The length of the CDR3 is 14 residues. J lost 3 bases, V lost 0 bases, and 3 bases had no gene match. CDR3 in amino acids: CASSLEGQLYEQYF. The CDR3 DNA is TGCGCCAGCAGCTTGGAGGGACAGCTCTACGAGCAGTACTTC.

The chain couples TRBV20-1 to TRBJ1-4, with D uncertain. CDR3 length: 13 residues. CDR1 and CDR2 from the germline V gene are DFQATT and SNEGSKA (reference sequence). The germline V and J ends were trimmed by 7 bases and 8 bases, with 17 bases remaining between them. The CDR3 sequence is CSELPGPSEKLFF. CDR3 coding DNA: TGCAGTGAACTACCGGGCCCGTCCGAAAAACTGTTTTTT.

In this sample, this clonotype turned up a few times. This rearrangement joins TRBV4-3 to TRBJ1-5, with TRBD1 as a possible D gene (6 bases). Germline V gene data show CDR1 as LGHNA and CDR2 as YSLEER. The V end lost 3 bases, the J end lost 9 bases, and 15 bases lay between the germline ends. The CDR3 loop spans 14 amino acids. The CDR3 reads CASSHEDSPSPQHF. The CDR3 DNA is TGCGCCAGCAGCCACGAGGACAGCCCTTCGCCCCAGCATTTT.

This clonotype was seen many times. This sequence joins TRBV9 and TRBJ2-5, with a tentative D call TRBD1 (6 bases). CDR3 length equals 13 residues. V dropped 3 bases and J dropped 2 bases, with 8 bases sitting between them. The V gene's germline CDR1 is SGDLS and CDR2 YYNGEE. The CDR3 coding sequence is TGTGCCAGCAGCGCCACAGGGCAAGAGACCCAGTACTTC. This encodes CASSATGQETQYF.

The chain recombines TRBV5-6 with TRBJ1-1; no definite D call. The germline V and J ends were trimmed by 3 bases and 3 bases, with 6 bases remaining between them. CDR1 is SGHDT, CDR2 YYEEEE, per germline. The CDR3 has 12 residues. This CDR3 is CASSSLYTEAFF. CDR3 DNA: TGTGCCAGCAGCTCCTTGTACACTGAAGCTTTCTTT.

The chain is built from TRBV6-5 and TRBJ1-1, with TRBD1 as a possible D gene (6 bases). There are 15 residues in the CDR3. The V gene lost 0 bases and the J gene lost 5 bases, with 13 bases spanning the gap. Looked up from germline, CDR1 is MNHEY and CDR2 is SVGAGI. DNA for the CDR3: TGTGCCAGCAGTTACTCAGGAGGGGGAATAACTGAAGCTTTCTTT. Amino acids: CASSYSGGGITEAFF.

This clonotype was recorded many times. The chain is built from TRBV20-1 and TRBJ1-4; no reliable D call. The CDR3 is 13 amino acids. Trimming took off 1 base at V and 3 bases at J, with 6 bases between the two ends. CDR1 is DFQATT, CDR2 SNEGSKA, per germline (reference sequence). The DNA of the CDR3 is TGCAGTGCTAGAGTGGTGTCTAATGAAAAACTGTTTTTT. As protein: CSARVVSNEKLFF.

About this clonotype: Given a much more abundant clone one base away, this may be a read error. The chain combines TRBV24-1 with TRBJ2-2; D uncertain. Per germline, CDR1 KGHDR and CDR2 SFDVKD. The CDR3 runs to 14 residues. The CDR3 nucleotides are TGTGCCAACAGTGAGAGACGGAACACCGGGGAGCTGTTTTTT. Translation: CANSERRNTGELFF.

The gene calls are TRBV2 and TRBJ1-1; D unresolved. The CDR3 contains 13 residues. Germline CDR1 and CDR2: SNHLY and FYNNEI. V was cut by 7 bases and J by 2 bases, with 11 bases left in between. The CDR3 spells CASKFSGNTEAFF. In DNA form, the CDR3 reads TGTGCCAGCAAGTTCTCTGGAAACACTGAAGCTTTCTTT.

The chain is built from TRBV12-3 or TRBV12-4 and TRBJ2-6, with D maybe TRBD1 (6 bases). V lost 6 bases to trimming and J lost 1 base, with 10 bases between them. CDR3 length: 15 amino acids. This chain's CDR3 is CASRDSLSGANVLTF. CDR3 DNA sequence: TGTGCCAGCAGGGACAGCTTATCTGGGGCCAACGTCCTGACTTTC.

This clonotype was counted a few times. Written as DNA, the CDR3 is TGCGCCAGCAGCCTTTTAGTGAGGGGGAATGAAAAACTGTTTTTT. Protein sequence: CASSLLVRGNEKLFF. The rearrangement links TRBV4-1 to TRBJ1-4; D is perhaps TRBD1 (6 bases). V was trimmed by 4 bases and J by 5 bases, leaving 14 bases between them. The CDR3 has 15 residues. Per germline, CDR1 MGHRA and CDR2 YSYEKL.

This clonotype was seen many times. This chain uses TRBV20-1 with TRBJ2-5; 12 nucleotides match TRBD2. In germline, CDR1 is DFQATT, CDR2 SNEGSKA (reference sequence). V was pared by 8 bases and J by 5 bases, with 6 bases of the junction left unmatched. The CDR3 is made up of 13 amino acids. CDR3 region: CSKTSGSRETQYF. CDR3 coding DNA: TGCAGTAAGACTAGCGGGAGTCGGGAGACCCAGTACTTC.

The rearrangement links TRBV9 to TRBJ2-2; 7 bases agree with TRBD1. CDR3 length: 15 residues. V gave up 3 bases and J gave up 1 base; unmatched junction bases: 3. Per germline, CDR1 SGDLS and CDR2 YYNGEE. The CDR3 loop is CASSGGGMNTGELFF. The CDR3 bases are TGTGCCAGCAGCGGAGGGGGCATGAACACCGGGGAGCTGTTTTTT.

This chain links TRBV10-3 with TRBJ2-7, with 7 bases lining up with TRBD1. Unmatched junction bases numbered 14, after V lost 10 bases and J lost 5 bases. Germline values: CDR1 ENHRY, CDR2 SYGVKD. The CDR3 is made up of 14 amino acids. The chain's CDR3 is CASNQMTGSDEQYF. DNA for the CDR3: TGTGCCAGCAACCAAATGACAGGGTCCGACGAGCAGTACTTC.